These 12 T cell receptor beta chains share one sample of origin, sequenced in a study of blood T cell repertoires in COVID-19. TCRdb's table, derived via immunoSEQ multiplex PCR, lists solely in-frame clones and lacks some. In the table there are 100,000 to 150,000 clones, roughly 85% of which are singletons. Sequenced material: peripheral blood. These receptors were obtained from a human donor in a cohort sampled during active COVID-19.

On this clone: One junction end does not reproduce the germline sequence, and a read error may be involved. This chain links TRBV7-7 with TRBJ2-2; weak D call: TRBD2 (6 bases). The CDR3 is made up of 15 amino acids. From germline, CDR1 is SSHAT and CDR2 FNYEAQ (reference sequence). The CDR3 region is CASSLAAGNTGELFF. The DNA of the CDR3 is TGTGCTAGCAGCTTAGCGGCAGGGAACACCGGGGAGCTGTTTTTT.

The chain couples TRBV2 to TRBJ1-1; D might be TRBD1 (5 bases). The V gene lost 7 bases and the J gene lost 0 bases, with 9 bases spanning the gap. Germline-derived CDR1 and CDR2 are SNHLY and FYNNEI. This CDR3 spans 13 amino acids. The chain's CDR3 is CASNQQVNTEAFF. The CDR3 DNA follows: TGTGCCAGCAACCAACAGGTGAACACTGAAGCTTTCTTT.

The chain links TRBV27 to TRBJ2-5, with 12 bases matching TRBD2. CDR3 size: 15 residues. Per germline, CDR1 MNHEY and CDR2 SMNVEV (reference sequence). V trimming: 5 bases; J trimming: 4 bases; junction bases outside the gene matches: 5. The CDR3 region has the DNA TGTGCCAGCAGTCCGCTAGCGGGAGGGACAGAGACCCAGTACTTC. It encodes CASSPLAGGTETQYF.

The CDR3, as DNA: TGTGCCTGGGGTCGACGACTAGCGGGCACAGATACGCAGTATTTT. This sequence encodes CAWGRRLAGTDTQYF. The chain combines TRBV30 with TRBJ2-3; 9 positions match TRBD2. Germline CDR1 GTSNPN, CDR2 SVGIG (reference sequence). The CDR3 contains 15 residues. V was pared by 5 bases and J by 1 base, with 7 bases of the junction left unmatched.

This chain uses TRBV11-3 with TRBJ2-2; D remains ambiguous. Germline V gives CDR1 SGHNT, CDR2 YENEEA. The CDR3 covers 13 residues. The V end was cut by 4 bases, the J end by 4 bases, with 7 bases between. CDR3 sequence reads: CASSWALTGELFF. The CDR3 DNA reads TGTGCCAGCAGCTGGGCTCTCACCGGGGAGCTGTTTTTT.

The gene calls are TRBV28 and TRBJ2-3; 11 bases match TRBD1. The V gene end was trimmed by 4 bases and the J gene end by 3 bases; junction bases not matched to a gene: 3. This CDR3 is built from 15 residues. Germline V gene lookup returns CDR1 MDHEN and CDR2 SYDVKM. CDR3 in amino acids: CASSSGQGGTDTQYF. DNA of the CDR3: TGTGCCAGCAGTTCGGGACAGGGGGGTACAGATACGCAGTATTTT.

V usage is TRBV7-8 and J usage is TRBJ2-4, with TRBD2 matching over 8 bases. Germline-derived CDR1 and CDR2 are SGHVS and FQNEAQ. J gave up 14 bases and V 0 bases, and 9 bases lay outside the gene matches. There are 14 residues in the CDR3. CDR3 bases: TGTGCCAGCAGCTTAGCGACTCGGGGGGGAACAAAGTACTTC. Its protein product is CASSLATRGGTKYF.

There are a few counts of this clone. The gene calls are TRBV6-5 and TRBJ1-4; 9 nucleotides line up with TRBD1. This CDR3 has 12 residues. V dropped 8 bases and J dropped 8; count of bases not matched to a gene: 3. Germline V gene data show CDR1 as MNHEY and CDR2 as SVGAGI. In DNA, the CDR3 is TGTGCCAGCGGACAGGGGATGGAAAAACTGTTTTTT. Protein sequence: CASGQGMEKLFF.

The chain couples TRBV7-8 to TRBJ2-7; 10 bases are a match to TRBD2. Germline CDR1 and CDR2: SGHVS and FQNEAQ. This CDR3 contains 14 residues. Losses at the gene ends were 4 bases for V and 6 bases for J; bases not matched to a gene: 6. This chain's CDR3 is CASSSSGSVGEQYF. The CDR3 bases are TGTGCCAGCAGCTCTAGCGGGAGTGTAGGCGAGCAGTACTTC.

This rearrangement joins TRBV20-1 to TRBJ2-3; the match to TRBD2 covers 11 bases. V lost 3 bases and J lost 1; bases outside the gene matches: 6. The CDR3 totals 16 residues. In germline, CDR1 is DFQATT, CDR2 SNEGSKA (reference sequence). The CDR3 reads CSASREGLAGTDTQYF. CDR3 bases: TGCAGTGCTAGTCGTGAGGGACTAGCGGGCACAGATACGCAGTATTTT.

This rearrangement joins TRBV27 to TRBJ1-2; no definite D call. CDR1 MNHEY and CDR2 SMNVEV come from the germline V gene (reference sequence). The CDR3 is 15 amino acids. Trimming cost V 7 bases and J 8 bases, with 23 bases left between them. In DNA, the CDR3 is TGTGCCAGCACCACGGGGATATTCCTCAACCCAGGCTACACCTTC. Translating it yields CASTTGIFLNPGYTF.

The rearrangement joins TRBV18 to TRBJ2-7, with D possibly TRBD1 on 5 matching bases. CDR3 length: 14 residues. The V gene's germline CDR1 is KGHSH and CDR2 LQKENI. The V end was cut by 6 bases, the J end by 7 bases, with 19 bases between. The CDR3 DNA is TGTGCCAGCTCGCGAGACAGCGCCCTGGAGGAGCAGTACTTC. Translated: CASSRDSALEEQYF.